This TCR beta chain was recovered during a study of blood T cell repertoires in COVID-19. Study summary: The United States, Italy and Spain supplied acute and convalescent COVID-19 samples.

The J segment lost 3 bases and the V segment lost 7 bases, leaving 10 bases of the junction unmatched. The CDR3 has 16 amino acids. Germline CDR1 MDHEN, CDR2 SYDVKM. The table lists this clone with a few counts. Sequencing was performed with immunoSEQ multiplex PCR; in TCRdb, only in-frame clones are kept and a portion is missing. The sample shows some 230,000 clones, 70% to 85% of them seen only once. Sample: PBMCs or T cells enriched from blood (not recorded which). This TCR was recovered from a man in his forties who had recovered from COVID-19. V gene TRBV28 combines with J gene TRBJ2-3; TRBD2 agrees at 10 bases. DNA of the CDR3: TGTGCCAGCAAACAACCTAGCGGGGGATCGACAGATACGCAGTATTTT. Protein product: CASKQPSGGSTDTQYF.